These T cell receptor beta chains were read from a single sample in a study of human T cells and chemical hapten exposure. TCRdb itself ran the RACE reads through MiXCR, one entry per CDR3 protein. The table lists roughly 250,000 distinct CDR3 sequences, approximately 8.6% of them singletons. The sample in question was whole blood, obtained in connection with sensitization to the hapten diphenylcyclopropenone (DPC). The receptor source for this set is a woman aged 40 to 55 with alopecia areata. Some clones in this sample may be carry-over from other donors' samples. Each CDR3 is given with its conserved first and last residue. The D gene is left open where the match is weak. Clone size is stated in some rows and not others, as once, few, many or a class when expanded.

V gene	clone size	D gene	J gene	CDR3 length	CDR3 protein	CDR3 DNA
TRBV25-1	few	-	TRBJ1-6	15	CASSSATGWNSPLHF	TGTGCCAGCAGTAGTGCGACAGGTTGGAATTCACCCCTCCACTTT
TRBV6-5	few	-	TRBJ1-4	15	CASSYQQGTNEKLFF	TGTGCCAGCAGTTACCAGCAGGGAACTAATGAAAAACTGTTTTTT
TRBV6-2/TRBV6-3	-	TRBD1	TRBJ2-1	16	CASSHHWTGGRNEQFF	TGTGCCAGCAGCCACCATTGGACAGGGGGTCGGAATGAGCAGTTCTTC
TRBV29-1	many	TRBD2	TRBJ2-1	13	CSVATSRYNEQFF	TGCAGCGTTGCGACTAGCAGGTACAATGAGCAGTTCTTC
TRBV4-3	-	-	TRBJ2-3	14	CASSQSGTGVAQYF	TGCGCCAGCAGCCAATCAGGGACTGGAGTGGCGCAGTATTTT
TRBV7-2	many	-	TRBJ2-3	12	CASSFSGNTQYF	TGTGCCAGCAGCTTTAGCGGCAATACGCAGTATTTT
TRBV5-1	few	-	TRBJ1-1	14	CASSLRLPNTEAFF	TGCGCCAGCAGCTTGAGGTTACCGAACACTGAAGCTTTCTTT
TRBV9	-	-	TRBJ2-2	16	CASSVDFGGRGGELFF	TGTGCCAGCAGCGTAGATTTTGGTGGGAGAGGCGGGGAGCTGTTTTTT
TRBV28	-	-	TRBJ2-3	13	CASNPGSTDTQYF	TGTGCCAGCAACCCGGGAAGCACAGATACGCAGTATTTT
TRBV24-1	few	TRBD2	TRBJ2-2	17	CATSDFEGGSATGELFF	TGTGCCACCAGTGATTTCGAAGGCGGGAGCGCCACCGGGGAGCTGTTTTTT
TRBV29-1	few	-	TRBJ2-7	12	CSVEDHRYEQYF	TGCAGCGTTGAAGATCATCGGTACGAGCAGTACTTC
TRBV11-2	few	TRBD2	TRBJ2-1	16	CASSSQTSGRGDEQFF	TGTGCCAGCAGCTCGCAGACTAGCGGGAGAGGGGATGAGCAGTTCTTC
TRBV5-5	many	-	TRBJ2-3	12	CASSLEGITQYF	TGTGCCAGCAGCTTGGAAGGGATCACGCAGTATTTT
TRBV6-6	many	TRBD1	TRBJ1-2	14	CASSRQGADYGYTF	TGTGCCAGCAGCCGGCAGGGGGCAGACTATGGCTACACCTTC
TRBV6-2/TRBV6-3	once	-	TRBJ1-2	12	CASKGSNYGYTF	TGTGCCAGCAAAGGGTCCAACTATGGCTACACCTTC
TRBV27	few	-	TRBJ2-5	9	CASRETQYF	TGTGCCAGCCGGGAGACCCAGTACTTC
TRBV6-1	-	-	TRBJ1-5	14	CASRGQYSNQPQHF	TGTGCCAGCAGAGGACAGTATAGCAATCAGCCCCAGCATTTT
TRBV29-1	-	TRBD1	TRBJ2-2	15	CSDGTGGAGTGELFF	TGCAGCGACGGGACAGGGGGCGCGGGAACCGGGGAGCTGTTTTTT
TRBV12-3/TRBV12-4	many	-	TRBJ1-1	10	CASSLETTFF	TGTGCCAGCAGTTTAGAGACGACTTTCTTT
TRBV6-2/TRBV6-3	-	-	TRBJ1-1	12	CASSYWGTEAFF	TGTGCCAGCAGTTATTGGGGGACTGAAGCTTTCTTT